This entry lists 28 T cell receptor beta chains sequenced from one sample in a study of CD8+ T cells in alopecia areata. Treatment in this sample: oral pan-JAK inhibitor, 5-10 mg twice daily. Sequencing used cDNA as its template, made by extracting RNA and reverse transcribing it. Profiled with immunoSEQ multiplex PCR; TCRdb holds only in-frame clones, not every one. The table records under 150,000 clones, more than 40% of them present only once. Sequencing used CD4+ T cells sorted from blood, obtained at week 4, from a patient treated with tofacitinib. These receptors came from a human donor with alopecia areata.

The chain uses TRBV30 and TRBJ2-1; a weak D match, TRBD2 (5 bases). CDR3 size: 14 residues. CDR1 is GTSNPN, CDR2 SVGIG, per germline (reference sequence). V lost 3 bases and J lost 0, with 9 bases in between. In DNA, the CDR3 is TGTGCCTGGAGCAGAGGGAACTCCTACAATGAGCAGTTCTTC. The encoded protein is CAWSRGNSYNEQFF.

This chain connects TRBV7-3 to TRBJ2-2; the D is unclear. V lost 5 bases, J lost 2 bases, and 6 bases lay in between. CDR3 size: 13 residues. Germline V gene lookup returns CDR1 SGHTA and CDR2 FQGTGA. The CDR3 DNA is TGTGCCAGCAGCAGCCCCAACACCGGGGAGCTGTTTTTT. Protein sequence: CASSSPNTGELFF.

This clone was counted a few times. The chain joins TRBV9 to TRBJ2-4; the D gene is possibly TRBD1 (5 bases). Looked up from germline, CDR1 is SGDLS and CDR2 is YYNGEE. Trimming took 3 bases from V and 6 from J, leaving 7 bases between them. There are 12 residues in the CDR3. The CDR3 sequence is CASSADTNIQYF. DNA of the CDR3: TGTGCCAGCAGCGCGGACACAAACATTCAGTACTTC. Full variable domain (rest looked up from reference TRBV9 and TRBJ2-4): DSGVTQTPKHLITATGQRVTLRCSPRSGDLSVYWYQQSLDQGLQFLIQYYNGEERAKGNILERFSAQQFPDLHSELNLSSLELGDSALYFCASSADTNIQYFGAGTRLSVL.

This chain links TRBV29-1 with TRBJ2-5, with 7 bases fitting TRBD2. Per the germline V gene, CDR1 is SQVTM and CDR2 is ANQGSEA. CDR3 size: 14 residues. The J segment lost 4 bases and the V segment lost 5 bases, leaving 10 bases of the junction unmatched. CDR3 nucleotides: TGCAGCGTTCGGGTTGCGGGGGTAGCAGAGACCCAGTACTTC. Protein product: CSVRVAGVAETQYF.

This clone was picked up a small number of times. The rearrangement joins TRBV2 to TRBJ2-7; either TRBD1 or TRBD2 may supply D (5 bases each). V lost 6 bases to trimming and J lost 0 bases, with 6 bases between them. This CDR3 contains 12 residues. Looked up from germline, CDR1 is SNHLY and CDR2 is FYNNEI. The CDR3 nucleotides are TGTGCCAGCAGGGGGACCTCCTACGAGCAGTACTTC. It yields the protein CASRGTSYEQYF. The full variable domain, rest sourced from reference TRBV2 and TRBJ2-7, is EPEVTQTPSHQVTQMGQEVILRCVPISNHLYFYWYRQILGQKVEFLVSFYNNEISEKSEIFDDQFSVERPDGSNFTLKIRSTKLEDSAMYFCASRGTSYEQYFGPGTRLTVT.

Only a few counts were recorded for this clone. The CDR3 region is CASSSPLNNEQFF. For the CDR3, the DNA is TGCGCCAGCAGCTCCCCTCTTAATAATGAGCAGTTCTTC. The chain combines TRBV5-1 with TRBJ2-1; no reliable D call. The V and J ends lost 3 bases and 7 bases respectively, with 11 bases between them. The CDR3 totals 13 residues. Germline CDR1 is SGHRS and CDR2 is YFSETQ. Filled out from reference TRBV5-1 and TRBJ2-1, the complete variable domain reads KAGVTQTPRYLIKTRGQQVTLSCSPISGHRSVSWYQQTPGQGLQFLFEYFSETQRNKGNFPGRFSGRQFSNSRSEMNVSTLELGDSALYLCASSSPLNNEQFFGPGTRLTVL.

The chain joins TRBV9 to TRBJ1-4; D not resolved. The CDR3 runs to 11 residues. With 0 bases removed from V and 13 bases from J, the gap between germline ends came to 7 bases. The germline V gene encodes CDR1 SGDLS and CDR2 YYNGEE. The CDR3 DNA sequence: TGTGCCAGCAGCGTAGAGTGTGGACTGTTTTTT. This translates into CASSVECGLFF. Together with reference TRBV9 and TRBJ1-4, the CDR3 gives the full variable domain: DSGVTQTPKHLITATGQRVTLRCSPRSGDLSVYWYQQSLDQGLQFLIQYYNGEERAKGNILERFSAQQFPDLHSELNLSSLELGDSALYFCASSVECGLFFGSGTQLSVL.

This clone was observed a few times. The CDR3 DNA is TGCAGCGCCACGAGCCGGCTGGGTAGCACTGAAGCTTTCTTT. It encodes CSATSRLGSTEAFF. This chain uses TRBV29-1 with TRBJ1-1; no definite D call. Trimming removed 7 bases at V and 4 bases at J, with 19 bases between. Germline CDR1 is SQVTM and CDR2 is ANQGSEA. This CDR3 is built from 14 residues.

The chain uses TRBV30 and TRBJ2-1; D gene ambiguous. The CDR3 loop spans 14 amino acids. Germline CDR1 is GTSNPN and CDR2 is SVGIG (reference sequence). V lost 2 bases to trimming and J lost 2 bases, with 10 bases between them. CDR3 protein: CAWSIEGPYNEQFF. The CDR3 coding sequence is TGTGCCTGGAGTATAGAAGGGCCCTACAATGAGCAGTTCTTC.

CDR3 DNA sequence: TGTGCCAGCAGCCCAGGGGGGACAGGAGGAGGCTACACCTTC. Amino acid sequence: CASSPGGTGGGYTF. The rearrangement links TRBV7-9 to TRBJ1-2, with TRBD1 matching over 8 bases. The CDR3 runs 14 residues. Germline loops: CDR1 SEHNR, CDR2 FQNEAQ (reference sequence). V was pared by 5 bases and J by 8 bases, with 10 bases of the junction left unmatched.

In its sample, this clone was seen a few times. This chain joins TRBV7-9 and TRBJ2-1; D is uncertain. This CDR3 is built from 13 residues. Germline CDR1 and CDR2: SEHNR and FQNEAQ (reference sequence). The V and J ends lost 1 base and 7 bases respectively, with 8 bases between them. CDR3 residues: CASSLEGVNEQFF. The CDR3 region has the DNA TGTGCCAGCAGCTTAGAAGGTGTAAATGAGCAGTTCTTC.

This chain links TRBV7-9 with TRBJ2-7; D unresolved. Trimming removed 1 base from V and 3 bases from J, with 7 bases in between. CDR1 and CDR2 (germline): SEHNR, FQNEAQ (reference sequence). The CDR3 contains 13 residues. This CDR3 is CASSLDPHYEQYF. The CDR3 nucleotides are TGTGCCAGCAGCTTAGATCCCCACTACGAGCAGTACTTC. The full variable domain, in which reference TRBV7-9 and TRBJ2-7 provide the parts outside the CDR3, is DTGVSQNPRHKITKRGQNVTFRCDPISEHNRLYWYRQTLGQGPEFLTYFQNEAQLEKSRLLSDRFSAERPKGSFSTLEIQRTEQGDSAMYLCASSLDPHYEQYFGPGTRLTVT.

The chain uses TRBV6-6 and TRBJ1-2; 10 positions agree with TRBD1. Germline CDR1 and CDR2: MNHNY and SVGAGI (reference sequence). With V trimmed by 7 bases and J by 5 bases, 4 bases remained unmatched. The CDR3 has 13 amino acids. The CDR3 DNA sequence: TGTGCCAGCAATCCGGGACAGGGGTATGGCTACACCTTC. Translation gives CASNPGQGYGYTF.

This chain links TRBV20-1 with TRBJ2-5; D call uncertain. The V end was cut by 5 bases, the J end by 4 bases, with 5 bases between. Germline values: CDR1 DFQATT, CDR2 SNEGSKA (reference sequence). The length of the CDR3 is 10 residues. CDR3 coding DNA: TGCAGTGCTGGGTCAGAGACCCAGTACTTC. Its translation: CSAGSETQYF.

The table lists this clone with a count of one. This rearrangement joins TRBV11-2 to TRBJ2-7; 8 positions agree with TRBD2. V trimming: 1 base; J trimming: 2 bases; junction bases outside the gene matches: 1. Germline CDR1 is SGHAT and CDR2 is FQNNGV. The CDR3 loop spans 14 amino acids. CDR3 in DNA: TGTGCCAGCAGCTTAGCGGGGGGGACCTACGAGCAGTACTTC. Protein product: CASSLAGGTYEQYF.

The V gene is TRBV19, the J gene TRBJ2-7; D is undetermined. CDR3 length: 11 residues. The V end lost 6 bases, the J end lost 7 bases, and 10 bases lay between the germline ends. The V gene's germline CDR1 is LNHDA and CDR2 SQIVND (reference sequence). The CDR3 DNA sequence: TGTGCCAGTAGATTCCAAGGGGAGCAGTACTTC. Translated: CASRFQGEQYF.

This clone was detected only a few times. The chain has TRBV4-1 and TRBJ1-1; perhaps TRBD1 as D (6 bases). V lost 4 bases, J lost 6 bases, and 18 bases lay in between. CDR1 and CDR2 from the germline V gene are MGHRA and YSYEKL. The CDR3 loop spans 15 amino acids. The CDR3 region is CASSRTPGETAEAFF. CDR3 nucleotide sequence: TGCGCCAGCAGCCGTACCCCAGGGGAAACGGCTGAAGCTTTCTTT.

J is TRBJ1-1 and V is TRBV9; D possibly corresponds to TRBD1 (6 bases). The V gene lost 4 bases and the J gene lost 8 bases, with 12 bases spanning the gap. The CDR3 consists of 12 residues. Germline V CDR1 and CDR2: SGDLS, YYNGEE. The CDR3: CASSPRRGEAFF. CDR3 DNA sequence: TGTGCCAGCAGCCCCCGGAGGGGGGAAGCTTTCTTT.

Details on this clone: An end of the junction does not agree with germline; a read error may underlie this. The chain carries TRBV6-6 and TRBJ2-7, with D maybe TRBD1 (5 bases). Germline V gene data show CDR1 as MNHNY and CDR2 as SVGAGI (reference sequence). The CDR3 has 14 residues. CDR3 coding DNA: TGTGCCAGCAGTTACTCGAGGACATCCTTCGAGCAGTACTTC. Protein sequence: CASSYSRTSFEQYF.

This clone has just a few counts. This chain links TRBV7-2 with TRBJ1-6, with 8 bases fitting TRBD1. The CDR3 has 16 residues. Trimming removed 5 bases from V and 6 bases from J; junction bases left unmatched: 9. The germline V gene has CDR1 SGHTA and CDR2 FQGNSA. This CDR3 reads CASSPQTGVFNSPLHF. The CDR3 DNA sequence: TGTGCCAGCAGCCCACAGACAGGGGTCTTTAATTCACCCCTCCACTTT.

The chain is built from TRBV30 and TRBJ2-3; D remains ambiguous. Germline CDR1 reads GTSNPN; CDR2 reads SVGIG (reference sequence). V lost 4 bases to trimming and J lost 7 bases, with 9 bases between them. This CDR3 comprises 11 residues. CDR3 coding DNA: TGTGCCTGGACCAGCCCTTATACGCAGTATTTT. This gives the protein CAWTSPYTQYF.

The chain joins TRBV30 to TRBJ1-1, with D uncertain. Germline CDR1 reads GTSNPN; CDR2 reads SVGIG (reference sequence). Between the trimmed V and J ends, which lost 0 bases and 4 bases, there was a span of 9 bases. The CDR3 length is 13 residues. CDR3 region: CAWSVSRFTEAFF. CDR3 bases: TGTGCCTGGAGTGTTAGCCGGTTCACTGAAGCTTTCTTT.

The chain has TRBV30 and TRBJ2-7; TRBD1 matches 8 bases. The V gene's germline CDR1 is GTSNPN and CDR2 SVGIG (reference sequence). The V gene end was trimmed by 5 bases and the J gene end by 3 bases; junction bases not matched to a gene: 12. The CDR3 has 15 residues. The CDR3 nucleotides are TGTGCCTGGGGACTAACCGGGACAGGCCTCTACGAGCAGTACTTC. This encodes CAWGLTGTGLYEQYF. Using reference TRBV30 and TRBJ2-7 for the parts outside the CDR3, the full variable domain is SQTIHQWPATLVQPVGSPLSLECTVEGTSNPNLYWYRQAAGRGLQLLFYSVGIGQISSEVPQNLSASRPQDRQFILSSKKLLLSDSGFYLCAWGLTGTGLYEQYFGPGTRLTVT.

The CDR3 DNA follows: TGCGCCAGCAGTCCACTCAGGTCCTATGGCTACACCTTC. It encodes CASSPLRSYGYTF. The chain recombines TRBV10-2 with TRBJ1-2; the D is unclear. CDR1 is WSHSY, CDR2 SAAADI, per germline. V lost 5 bases and J 4 bases, leaving 11 bases between the germline ends. The CDR3 has 13 amino acids.

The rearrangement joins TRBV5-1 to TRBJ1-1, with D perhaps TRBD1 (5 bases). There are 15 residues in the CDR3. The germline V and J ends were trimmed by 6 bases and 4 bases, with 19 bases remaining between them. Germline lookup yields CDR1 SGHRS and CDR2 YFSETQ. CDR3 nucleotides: TGCGCCAGCAATCCCTTGGGGGGGAGCGGCACTGAAGCTTTCTTT. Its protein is CASNPLGGSGTEAFF.

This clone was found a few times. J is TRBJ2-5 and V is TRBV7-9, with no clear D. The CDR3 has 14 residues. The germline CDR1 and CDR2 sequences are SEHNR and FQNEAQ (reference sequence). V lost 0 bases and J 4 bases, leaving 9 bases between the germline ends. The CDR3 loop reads CASSLAGWRETQYF. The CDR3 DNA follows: TGTGCCAGCAGCTTAGCAGGGTGGAGAGAGACCCAGTACTTC.

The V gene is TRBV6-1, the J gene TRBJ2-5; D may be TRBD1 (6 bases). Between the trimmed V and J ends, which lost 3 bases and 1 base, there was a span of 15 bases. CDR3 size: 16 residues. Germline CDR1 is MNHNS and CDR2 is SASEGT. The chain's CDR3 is CASSDGQSWGQETQYF. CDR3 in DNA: TGTGCCAGCAGTGATGGACAGTCTTGGGGCCAAGAGACCCAGTACTTC.

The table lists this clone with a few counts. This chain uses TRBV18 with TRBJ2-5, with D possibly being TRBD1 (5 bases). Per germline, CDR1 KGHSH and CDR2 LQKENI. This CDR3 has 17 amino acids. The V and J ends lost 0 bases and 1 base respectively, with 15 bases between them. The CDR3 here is CASSPPKSGLPQETQYF. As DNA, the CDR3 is TGTGCCAGCTCACCACCGAAATCAGGGCTTCCCCAAGAGACCCAGTACTTC.